The present T cell receptor (beta chain) was sequenced within a study of T cell responses to AZD1222 COVID-19 vaccine. Data came from immunoSEQ multiplex PCR; TCRdb stores just in-frame clones and leaves some out. Found here are over 150,000 clones, about 88% of them singletons; the top ten hold less than 3.5%. Germline CDR1 is SGDLS and CDR2 is YYNGEE. The V end lost 4 bases, the J end lost 0 bases, and 13 bases lay between the germline ends. The CDR3 covers 15 residues. Sequences were derived from peripheral blood, sampled on day 0 of AZD1222 vaccination. This clonotype was obtained from an adult in good health. The V call is TRBV9, the J call TRBJ1-1; TRBD1 is a possible D gene (5 bases). In DNA, the CDR3 is TGTGCCAGCAGCCCTCAGGACATAATGAACACTGAAGCTTTCTTT. Residues: CASSPQDIMNTEAFF.